A single sample gave rise to the 7 T cell receptor beta chains below, sequenced in a study of blood T cell repertoires in COVID-19. Profiling relied on immunoSEQ multiplex PCR, and the TCRdb table lists in-frame clones only, not all of them. The sample has about 110,000 clones, around 64% seen once. Sequencing was carried out using peripheral blood. These receptor sequences come from a woman in her thirties or forties with acute or convalescent COVID-19.

The chain has TRBV30 and TRBJ2-1; D is perhaps TRBD1 (6 bases). V lost 0 bases, J lost 4 bases, and 13 bases lay in between. The CDR3 is made up of 15 amino acids. The germline V gene has CDR1 GTSNPN and CDR2 SVGIG (reference sequence). The chain's CDR3 is CAWSVGQGIYNEQFF. The CDR3, as DNA: TGTGCCTGGAGTGTAGGCCAGGGGATTTACAATGAGCAGTTCTTC.

The chain is built from TRBV6-5 and TRBJ1-1; a possible D gene is TRBD1 (6 bases). The CDR3 length is 12 residues. The V gene's germline CDR1 is MNHEY and CDR2 SVGAGI. Trimming took 6 bases from V and 8 from J, leaving 13 bases between them. The CDR3: CASRIRDKEAFF. The CDR3 DNA is TGTGCCAGCAGGATCCGGGACAAAGAAGCTTTCTTT.

The J gene is TRBJ1-5, the V gene TRBV6-4; no clear D gene. V lost 3 bases and J lost 7, with 13 bases in between. Germline CDR1 reads MRHNA; CDR2 reads SNTAGT. This CDR3 spans 14 amino acids. The CDR3 protein is CASSENSGNQPQHF. CDR3 nucleotides: TGTGCCAGCAGTGAGAATTCGGGGAACCAGCCCCAGCATTTT.

This chain connects TRBV6-6 to TRBJ2-7, with TRBD1 identical over 9 bases. This CDR3 contains 18 residues. Germline CDR1 and CDR2: MNHNY and SVGAGI (reference sequence). Losses at the gene ends were 5 bases for V and 0 bases for J; bases not matched to a gene: 14. DNA of the CDR3: TGTGCCAGCAGTCGCACTGCCTCGGGACAGGGTTTCTCCTACGAGCAGTACTTC. Translated, it gives CASSRTASGQGFSYEQYF.

The DNA for the CDR3 is TGTGCCAGCAGCTTGGGGGGCGCGACGAGCACTGAAGCTTTCTTT. It encodes CASSLGGATSTEAFF. V gene TRBV5-4 combines with J gene TRBJ1-1; TRBD1 might be the D (5 bases). The V end lost 0 bases, the J end lost 4 bases, and 13 bases lay between the germline ends. CDR3 size: 15 residues. Per the germline V gene, CDR1 is SGHNT and CDR2 is YYREEE (reference sequence).

V gene TRBV5-6 combines with J gene TRBJ1-4; no definite D call. The CDR3 length is 16 residues. Germline V gene sequence: CDR1 SGHDT, CDR2 YYEEEE. V was pared by 0 bases and J by 5 bases, with 14 bases between. The CDR3 here is CASSLVRGQLNEKLFF. The CDR3 DNA is TGTGCCAGCAGCTTGGTGAGAGGGCAGCTAAATGAAAAACTGTTTTTT.

This clone was recorded many times. J is TRBJ1-6 and V is TRBV5-1; 8 nucleotides align to TRBD1. Per germline, CDR1 SGHRS and CDR2 YFSETQ. J gave up 13 bases and V 0 bases, and 9 bases lay outside the gene matches. The CDR3 length is 15 residues. This chain's CDR3 is CASSLALDRAGPLHF. CDR3 nucleotides: TGCGCCAGCAGCTTGGCCTTGGACAGGGCCGGTCCCCTCCACTTT.